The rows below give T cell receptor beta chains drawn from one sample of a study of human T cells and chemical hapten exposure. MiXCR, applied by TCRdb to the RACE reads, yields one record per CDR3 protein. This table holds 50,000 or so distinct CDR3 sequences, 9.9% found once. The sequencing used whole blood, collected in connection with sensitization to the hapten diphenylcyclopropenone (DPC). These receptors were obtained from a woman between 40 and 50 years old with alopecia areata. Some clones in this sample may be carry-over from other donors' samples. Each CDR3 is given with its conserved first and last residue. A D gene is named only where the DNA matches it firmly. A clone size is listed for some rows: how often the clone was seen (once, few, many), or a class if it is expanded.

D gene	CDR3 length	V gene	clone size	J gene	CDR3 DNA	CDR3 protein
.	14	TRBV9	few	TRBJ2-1	TGTGCCAGCACCGGGCCGGGGTGGCAGGATGAGCAGTTCTTC	CASTGPGWQDEQFF
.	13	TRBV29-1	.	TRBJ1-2	TGCAGCGTTGAAGGGGTAGGGAACTATGGCTACACCTTC	CSVEGVGNYGYTF
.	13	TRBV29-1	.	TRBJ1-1	TGCAGCGTTGACGGACTTTTACACACTGAAGCTTTCTTT	CSVDGLLHTEAFF
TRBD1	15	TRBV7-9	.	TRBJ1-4	TGTGCCAGCAGCTCCTACAGGGGAACTAATGAAAAACTGTTTTTT	CASSSYRGTNEKLFF
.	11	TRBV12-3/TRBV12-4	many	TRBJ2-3	TGTGCCAGGTTGAGGACAGATACGCAGTATTTT	CARLRTDTQYF
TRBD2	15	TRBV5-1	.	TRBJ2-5	TGCGCCAGCAGCGTAAGCGGGGGTTCTTGGGAGACCCAGTACTTC	CASSVSGGSWETQYF
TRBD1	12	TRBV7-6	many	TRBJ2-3	TGTGCCAGCAGCATGACAGGGGGCCCGCAGTATTTT	CASSMTGGPQYF
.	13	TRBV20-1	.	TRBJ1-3	TGCAGTGCTAGAAAGGACTCTGGAAACACCATATATTTT	CSARKDSGNTIYF
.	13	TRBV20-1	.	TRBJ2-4	TGCAGTGCGAAGGGGGGAGCCAAAAACATTCAGTACTTC	CSAKGGAKNIQYF
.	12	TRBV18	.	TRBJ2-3	TGTGCCAGCTCACCAGGCTCAGATACGCAGTATTTT	CASSPGSDTQYF
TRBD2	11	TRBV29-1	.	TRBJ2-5	TGCAGCGCCGCGGGAGCAGAGACCCAGTACTTC	CSAAGAETQYF
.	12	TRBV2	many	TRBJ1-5	TGTGCCAGCAACGCCCCTAATCAGCCCCAGCATTTT	CASNAPNQPQHF
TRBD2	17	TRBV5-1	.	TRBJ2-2	TGCGCCAGCAGCTTGACCAGCGGGGGGGCGAACACCGGGGAGCTGTTTTTT	CASSLTSGGANTGELFF
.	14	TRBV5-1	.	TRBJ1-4	TGCGCCAGCAGCTCAGGCAGGGCAGATGAAAAACTGTTTTTT	CASSSGRADEKLFF
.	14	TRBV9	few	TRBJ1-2	TGTGCCAGCAGCCCCGGGGACACCCCTCGCGGCTACACCTTC	CASSPGDTPRGYTF
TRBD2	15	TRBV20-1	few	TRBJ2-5	TGCAGTGCTAGTCTCCTAGCGGGGGGGCGAGAGACCCAGTACTTC	CSASLLAGGRETQYF
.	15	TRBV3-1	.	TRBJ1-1	TGTGCCAGCAGCCGAAGGGGGGTAGAGAACACTGAAGCTTTCTTT	CASSRRGVENTEAFF
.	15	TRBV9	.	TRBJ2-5	TGTGCCAGCAGCGTGAACACAGGGTCCCAAGAGACCCAGTACTTC	CASSVNTGSQETQYF
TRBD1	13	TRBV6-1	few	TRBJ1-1	TGTGCCTCAAACCCAGGGGGCGCGACGGAAGCTTTCTTT	CASNPGGATEAFF
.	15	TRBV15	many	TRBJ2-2	TGTGCCACCAGCAGAGATCTCAAGGACACCGGGGAGCTGTTTTTT	CATSRDLKDTGELFF
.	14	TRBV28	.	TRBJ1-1	TGTGCCAGCAGTCCGCCAGGGTTTATCACTGAAGCTCTCTTT	CASSPPGFITEALF
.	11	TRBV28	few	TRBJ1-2	TGTGCCAGCAGGACAGGTCAGGTCTACACCTTC	CASRTGQVYTF
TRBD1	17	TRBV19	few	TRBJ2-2	TGTGCCAGTAGTATTCTGGGACAGGGGGTTCAGGGAAGGGAGCTGTTTTTT	CASSILGQGVQGRELFF
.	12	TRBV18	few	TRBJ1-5	TGTGCCAGCTCACCACCGGACCAGCCCCAGCATTTT	CASSPPDQPQHF
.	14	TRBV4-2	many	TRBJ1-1	TGTGCCAGCAGCCAAGATCAGATGGGCACTGAAGCTTTCTTT	CASSQDQMGTEAFF
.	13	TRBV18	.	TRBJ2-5	TGTGCCAGCTCACCCGGGATTCAAGAGACCCAGTACTTC	CASSPGIQETQYF
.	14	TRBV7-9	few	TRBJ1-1	TGTGCCAGCAGCCCCCCAGGGGATAGCACTGAAGCTTTCTTT	CASSPPGDSTEAFF
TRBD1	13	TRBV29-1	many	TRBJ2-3	TGCAGCGTAGGGACAGGGGGCATGGATACGCAGTATTTT	CSVGTGGMDTQYF
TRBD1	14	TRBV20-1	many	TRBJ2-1	TGCAGTGCTGGCCGGGACAGGGACGGAGGTGAGCAGTTCTTC	CSAGRDRDGGEQFF
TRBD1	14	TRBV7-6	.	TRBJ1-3	TGTGCCAGCAGCCAGACAGGGACTGGAAACACCATATATTTT	CASSQTGTGNTIYF
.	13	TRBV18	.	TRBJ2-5	TGTGCCAGCTCACCCACTCGCCAAGAGACCCAGTACTTC	CASSPTRQETQYF
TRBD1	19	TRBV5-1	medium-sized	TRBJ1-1	TGCGCCAGCAGCTGGGGCCGGGACAGGGGGGCGGTCCCCAACACTGAAGCTTTCTTT	CASSWGRDRGAVPNTEAFF
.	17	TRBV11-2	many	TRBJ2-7	TGTGCCAGCAGCTTAGCCGCAGGGGGGGATCTCTCCTACGAGCAGTACTTC	CASSLAAGGDLSYEQYF
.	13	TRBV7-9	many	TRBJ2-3	TGTGCCAGCGGGGAGACCCCGACGGATACGCAGTATTTT	CASGETPTDTQYF
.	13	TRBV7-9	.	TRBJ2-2	TGTGCCAGCAGCTTAGAAGGCACCGGGGAGCTGTTTTTT	CASSLEGTGELFF
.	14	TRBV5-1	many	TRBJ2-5	TGCGCCAGCAGCATACGGACTGGTCGCGAGACCCAGTACTTC	CASSIRTGRETQYF
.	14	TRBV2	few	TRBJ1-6	TGTGCCAGCAGTGCCAGGGACTCTAATTCACCCCTCCACTTT	CASSARDSNSPLHF
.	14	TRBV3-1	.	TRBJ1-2	TGTGCCAGCAGCCAAGTGGCGGGGCGGGATGGCTACACCTTC	CASSQVAGRDGYTF
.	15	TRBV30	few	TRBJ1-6	TGTGCCTGGATCCCACCGAGCTCCTATAATTCACCCCTCCACTTT	CAWIPPSSYNSPLHF
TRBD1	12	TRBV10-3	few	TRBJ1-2	TGTGCCATCAGGGGACAGACCTATGGCTACACCTTC	CAIRGQTYGYTF
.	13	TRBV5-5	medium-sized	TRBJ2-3	TGTGCCAGCAGCTCTCAGGATTCAGATACGCAGTATTTT	CASSSQDSDTQYF
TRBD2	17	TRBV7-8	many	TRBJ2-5	TGTGCCAGCAGCTCCACCCGGACTAGGAAGTACCAAGAGACCCAGTACTTC	CASSSTRTRKYQETQYF
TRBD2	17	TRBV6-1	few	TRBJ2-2	TGTGCCAGCAGTGTCCCCCCTAGCGGGGGATTCACCGGGGAGCTGTTTTTT	CASSVPPSGGFTGELFF
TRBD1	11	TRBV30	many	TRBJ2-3	TGTGCCTGGAGCCCAGGGGGTACGCAGTATTTT	CAWSPGGTQYF
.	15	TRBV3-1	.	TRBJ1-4	TGTGCCAGCAGCCAAGCGGGGGCTCCTAATGAAAAACTGTTTTTT	CASSQAGAPNEKLFF
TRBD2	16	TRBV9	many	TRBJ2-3	TGTGCCAGCAGCGTAGTAGCGGGGGGCCGCACAGATACGCAGTATTTT	CASSVVAGGRTDTQYF
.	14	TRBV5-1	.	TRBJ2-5	TGCGCCAGCAGCGCCCGGGACTCTCAAGAGACCCAGTACTTC	CASSARDSQETQYF
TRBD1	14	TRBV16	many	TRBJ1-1	TGTGCCAGCAGCCAATCGGACAGGGAGGGTGAAGCTTTCTTT	CASSQSDREGEAFF
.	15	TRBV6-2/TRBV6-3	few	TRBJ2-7	TGTGCCAGCAGTATATACGTGGGGACGGGGTACGAGCAGTACTTC	CASSIYVGTGYEQYF
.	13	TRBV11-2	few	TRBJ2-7	TGTGCCAGCAGCTTACCAGGGTCCTACGAGCAGTACTTC	CASSLPGSYEQYF
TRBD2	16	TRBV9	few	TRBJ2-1	TGTGCCAGCAGCCCCAAGCAGCGGGGGGGCCCCAATGAGCAGTTCTTC	CASSPKQRGGPNEQFF
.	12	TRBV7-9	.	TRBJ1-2	TGTGCCAGCAGCCCAGACGTCCATGGCTACACCTTC	CASSPDVHGYTF
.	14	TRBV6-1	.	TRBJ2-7	TGTGCCAGCACTGACCCGATACAGGGCTACGAGCAGTACTTC	CASTDPIQGYEQYF